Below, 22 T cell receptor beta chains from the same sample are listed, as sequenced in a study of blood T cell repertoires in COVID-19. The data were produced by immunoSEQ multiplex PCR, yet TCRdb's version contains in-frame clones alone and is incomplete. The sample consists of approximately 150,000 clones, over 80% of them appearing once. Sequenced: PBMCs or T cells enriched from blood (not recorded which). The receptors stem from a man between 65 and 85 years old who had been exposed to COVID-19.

The CDR3 DNA reads TGCGCCAGCAGGCTACAGGGAACTGAAGCTTTCTTT. It translates to CASRLQGTEAFF. The chain recombines TRBV5-1 with TRBJ1-1, with D perhaps TRBD1 (6 bases). The CDR3 has 12 residues. From germline, CDR1 is SGHRS and CDR2 YFSETQ. V shed 5 bases and J shed 5 bases, with 10 bases lying between them.

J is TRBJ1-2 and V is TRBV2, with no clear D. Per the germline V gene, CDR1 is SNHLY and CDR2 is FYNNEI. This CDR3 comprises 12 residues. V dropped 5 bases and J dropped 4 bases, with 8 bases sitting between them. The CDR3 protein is CASSSSVYGYTF. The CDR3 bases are TGTGCCAGCAGTAGTTCAGTCTATGGCTACACCTTC.

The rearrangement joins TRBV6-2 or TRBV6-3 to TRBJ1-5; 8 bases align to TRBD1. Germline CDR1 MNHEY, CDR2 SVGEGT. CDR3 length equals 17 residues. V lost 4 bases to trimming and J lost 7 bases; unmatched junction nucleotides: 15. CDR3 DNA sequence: TGTGCCAGCAGTTCACAATTCGGGACAGGAGGCCGCCAGCCCCAGCATTTT. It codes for CASSSQFGTGGRQPQHF.

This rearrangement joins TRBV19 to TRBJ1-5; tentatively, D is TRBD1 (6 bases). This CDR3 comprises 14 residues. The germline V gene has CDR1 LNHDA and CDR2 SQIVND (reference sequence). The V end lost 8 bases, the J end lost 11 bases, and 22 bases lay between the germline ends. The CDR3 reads CASVAGGRSVAQHF. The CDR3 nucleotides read TGTGCCAGTGTGGCGGGGGGGCGGTCGGTTGCCCAGCATTTT.

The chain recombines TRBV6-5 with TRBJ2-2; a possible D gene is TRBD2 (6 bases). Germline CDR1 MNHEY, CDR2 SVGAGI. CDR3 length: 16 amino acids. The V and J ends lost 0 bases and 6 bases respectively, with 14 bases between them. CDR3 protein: CASSYSGLVSAGELFF. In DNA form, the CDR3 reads TGTGCCAGCAGTTACTCGGGACTTGTCTCCGCCGGGGAGCTGTTTTTT.

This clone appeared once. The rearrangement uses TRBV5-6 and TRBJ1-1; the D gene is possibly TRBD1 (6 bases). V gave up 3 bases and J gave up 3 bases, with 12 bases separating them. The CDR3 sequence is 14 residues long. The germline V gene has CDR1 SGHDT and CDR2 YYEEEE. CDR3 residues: CASSWGLKDTEAFF. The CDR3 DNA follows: TGTGCCAGCAGCTGGGGGCTGAAGGACACTGAAGCTTTCTTT.

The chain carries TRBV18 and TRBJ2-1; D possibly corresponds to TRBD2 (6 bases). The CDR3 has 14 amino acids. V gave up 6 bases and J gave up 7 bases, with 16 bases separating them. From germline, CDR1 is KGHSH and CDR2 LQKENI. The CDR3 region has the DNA TGTGCCAGCTCCCCCGGGGGAGCGCCTAATGAGCAGTTCTTC. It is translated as CASSPGGAPNEQFF.

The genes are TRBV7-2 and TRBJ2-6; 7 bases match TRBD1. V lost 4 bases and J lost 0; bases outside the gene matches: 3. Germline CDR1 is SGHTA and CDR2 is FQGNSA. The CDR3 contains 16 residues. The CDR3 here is CASSWDSLSGANVLTF. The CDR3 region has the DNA TGTGCCAGCAGCTGGGACAGCCTCTCTGGGGCCAACGTCCTGACTTTC.

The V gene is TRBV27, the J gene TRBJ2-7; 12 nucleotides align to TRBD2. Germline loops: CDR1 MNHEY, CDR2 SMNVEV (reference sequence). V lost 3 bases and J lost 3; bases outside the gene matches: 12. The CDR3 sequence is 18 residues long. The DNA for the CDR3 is TGTGCCAGCAGTTTCCAGTCGGGTTGGACTAGCGGGATCTACGAGCAGTACTTC. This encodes CASSFQSGWTSGIYEQYF.

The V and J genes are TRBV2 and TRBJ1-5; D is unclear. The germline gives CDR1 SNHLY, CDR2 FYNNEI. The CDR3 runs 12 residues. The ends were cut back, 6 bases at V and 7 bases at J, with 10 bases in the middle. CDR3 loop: CASSGPRQPQHF. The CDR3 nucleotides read TGTGCCAGCAGCGGCCCGAGGCAGCCCCAGCATTTT.

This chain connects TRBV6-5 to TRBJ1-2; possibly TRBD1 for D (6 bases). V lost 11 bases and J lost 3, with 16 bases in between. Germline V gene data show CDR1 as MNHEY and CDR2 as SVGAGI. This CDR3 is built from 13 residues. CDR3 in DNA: TGTGCCTCCAAGACTGGGGGCGACTATGGCTACACCTTC. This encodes CASKTGGDYGYTF.

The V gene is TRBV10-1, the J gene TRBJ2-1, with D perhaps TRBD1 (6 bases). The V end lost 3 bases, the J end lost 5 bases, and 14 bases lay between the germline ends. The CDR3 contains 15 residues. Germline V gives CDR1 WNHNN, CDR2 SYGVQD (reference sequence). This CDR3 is CASSETKGGHNEQFF. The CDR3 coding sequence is TGCGCCAGCAGTGAAACCAAAGGGGGTCACAATGAGCAGTTCTTC.

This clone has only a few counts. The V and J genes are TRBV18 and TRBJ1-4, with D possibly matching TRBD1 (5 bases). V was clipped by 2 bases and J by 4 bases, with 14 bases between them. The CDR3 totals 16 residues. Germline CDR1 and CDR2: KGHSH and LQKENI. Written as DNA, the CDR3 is TGTGCCAGCTCACCAATCGACAGCGCCCTTAATGAAAAACTGTTTTTT. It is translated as CASSPIDSALNEKLFF.

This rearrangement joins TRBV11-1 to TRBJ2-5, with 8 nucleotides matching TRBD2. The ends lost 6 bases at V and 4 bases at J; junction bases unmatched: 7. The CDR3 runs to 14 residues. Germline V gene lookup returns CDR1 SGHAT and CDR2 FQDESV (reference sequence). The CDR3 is CASSYPGGGETQYF. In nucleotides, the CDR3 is TGTGCCAGCAGTTACCCCGGGGGGGGAGAGACCCAGTACTTC. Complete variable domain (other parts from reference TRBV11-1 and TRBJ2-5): EAEVAQSPRYKITEKSQAVAFWCDPISGHATLYWYRQILGQGPELLVQFQDESVVDDSQLPKDRFSAERLKGVDSTLKIQPAELGDSAMYLCASSYPGGGETQYFGPGTRLLVL.

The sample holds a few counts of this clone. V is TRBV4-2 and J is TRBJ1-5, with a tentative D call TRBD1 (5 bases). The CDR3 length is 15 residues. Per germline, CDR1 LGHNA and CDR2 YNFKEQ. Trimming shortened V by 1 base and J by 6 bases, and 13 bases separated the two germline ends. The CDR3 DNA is TGTGCCAGCAGCCAAGGTGGGGCCTCGGGTCAGCCCCAGCATTTT. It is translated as CASSQGGASGQPQHF.

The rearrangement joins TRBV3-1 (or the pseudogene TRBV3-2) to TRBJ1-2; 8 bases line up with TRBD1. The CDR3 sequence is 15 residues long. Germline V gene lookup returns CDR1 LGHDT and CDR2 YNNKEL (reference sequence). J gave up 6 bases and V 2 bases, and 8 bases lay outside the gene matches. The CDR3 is CASSQTDRAGNGYTF. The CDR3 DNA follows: TGTGCCAGCAGCCAAACGGACAGGGCAGGGAATGGCTACACCTTC.

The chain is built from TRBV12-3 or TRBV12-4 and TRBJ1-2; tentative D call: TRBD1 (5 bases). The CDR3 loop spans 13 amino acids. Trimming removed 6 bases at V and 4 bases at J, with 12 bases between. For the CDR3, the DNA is TGTGCCAGCAGCTCACAGGTTCTCTATGGCTACACCTTC. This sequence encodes CASSSQVLYGYTF.

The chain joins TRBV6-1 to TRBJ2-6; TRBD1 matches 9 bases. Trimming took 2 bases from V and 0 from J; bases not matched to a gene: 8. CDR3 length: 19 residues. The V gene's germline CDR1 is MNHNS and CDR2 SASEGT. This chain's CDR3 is CASSEFRTGALSGANVLTF. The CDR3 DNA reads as TGTGCCAGCAGTGAATTCAGGACAGGGGCACTCTCTGGGGCCAACGTCCTGACTTTC.

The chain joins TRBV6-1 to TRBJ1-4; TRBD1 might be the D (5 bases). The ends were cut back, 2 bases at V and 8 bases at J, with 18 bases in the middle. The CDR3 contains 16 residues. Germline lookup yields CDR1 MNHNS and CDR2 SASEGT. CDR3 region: CASSERVRAVSEKLFF. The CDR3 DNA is TGTGCCAGCAGTGAAAGGGTCAGGGCGGTTTCGGAAAAACTGTTTTTT.

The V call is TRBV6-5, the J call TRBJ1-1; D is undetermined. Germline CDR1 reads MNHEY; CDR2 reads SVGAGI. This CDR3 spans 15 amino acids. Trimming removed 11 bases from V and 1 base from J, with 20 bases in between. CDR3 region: CAAATDLTPNTEAFF. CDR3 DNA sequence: TGTGCCGCGGCGACCGACCTAACACCGAACACTGAAGCTTTCTTT.

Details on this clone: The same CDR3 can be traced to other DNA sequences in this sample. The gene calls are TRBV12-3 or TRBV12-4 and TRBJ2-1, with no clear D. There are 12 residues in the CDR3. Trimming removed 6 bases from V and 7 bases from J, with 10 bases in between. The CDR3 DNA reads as TGTGCCAGCAGCCCTACCGGTAATGAGCAGTTCTTC. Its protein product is CASSPTGNEQFF.

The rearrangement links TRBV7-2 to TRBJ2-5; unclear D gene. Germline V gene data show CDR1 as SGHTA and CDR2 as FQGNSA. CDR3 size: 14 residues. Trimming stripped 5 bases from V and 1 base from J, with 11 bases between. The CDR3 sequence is CASSPAGRQETQYF. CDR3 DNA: TGTGCCAGCAGCCCGGCAGGCCGCCAAGAGACCCAGTACTTC.